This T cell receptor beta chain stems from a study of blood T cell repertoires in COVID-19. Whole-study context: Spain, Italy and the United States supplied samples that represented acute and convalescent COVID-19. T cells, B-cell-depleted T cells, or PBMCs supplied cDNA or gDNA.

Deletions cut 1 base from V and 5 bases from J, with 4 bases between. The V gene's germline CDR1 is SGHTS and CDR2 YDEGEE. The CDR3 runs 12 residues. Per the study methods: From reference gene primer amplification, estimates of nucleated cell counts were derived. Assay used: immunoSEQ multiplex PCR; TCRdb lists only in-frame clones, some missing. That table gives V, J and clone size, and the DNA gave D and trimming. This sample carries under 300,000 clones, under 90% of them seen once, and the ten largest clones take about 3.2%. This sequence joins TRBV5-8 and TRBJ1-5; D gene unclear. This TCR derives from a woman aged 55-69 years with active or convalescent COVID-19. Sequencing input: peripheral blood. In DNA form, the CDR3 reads TGTGCCAGCAGCTTGTTAGATCAGCCCCAGCATTTT. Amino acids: CASSLLDQPQHF.